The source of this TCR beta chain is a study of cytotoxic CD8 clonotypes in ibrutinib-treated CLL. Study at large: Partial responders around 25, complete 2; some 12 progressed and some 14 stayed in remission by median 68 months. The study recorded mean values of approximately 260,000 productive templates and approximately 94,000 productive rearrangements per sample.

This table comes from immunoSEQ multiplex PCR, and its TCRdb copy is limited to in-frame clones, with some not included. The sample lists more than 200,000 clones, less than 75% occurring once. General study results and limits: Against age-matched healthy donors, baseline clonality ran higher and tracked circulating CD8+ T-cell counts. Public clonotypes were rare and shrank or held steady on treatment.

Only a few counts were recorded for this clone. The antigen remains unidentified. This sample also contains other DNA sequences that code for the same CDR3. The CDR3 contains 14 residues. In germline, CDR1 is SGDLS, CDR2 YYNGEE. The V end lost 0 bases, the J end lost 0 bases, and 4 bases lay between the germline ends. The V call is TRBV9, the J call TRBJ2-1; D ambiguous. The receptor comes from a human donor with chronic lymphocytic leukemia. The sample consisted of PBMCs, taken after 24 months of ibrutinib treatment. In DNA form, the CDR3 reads TGTGCCAGCAGCGTAGGCGGCTCCTACAATGAGCAGTTCTTC. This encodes CASSVGGSYNEQFF.